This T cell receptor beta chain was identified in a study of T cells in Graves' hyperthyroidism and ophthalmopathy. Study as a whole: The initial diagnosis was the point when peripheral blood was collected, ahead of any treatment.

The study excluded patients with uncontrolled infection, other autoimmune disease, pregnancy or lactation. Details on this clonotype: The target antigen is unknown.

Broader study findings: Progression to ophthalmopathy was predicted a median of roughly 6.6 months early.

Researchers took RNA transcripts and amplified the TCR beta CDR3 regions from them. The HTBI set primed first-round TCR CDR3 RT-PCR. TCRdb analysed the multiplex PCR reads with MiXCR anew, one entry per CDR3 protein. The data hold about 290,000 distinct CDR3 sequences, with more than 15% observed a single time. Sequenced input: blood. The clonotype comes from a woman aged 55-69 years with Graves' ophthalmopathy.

The CDR3 here is CASSAGVGPDTQYF. For the CDR3, the DNA is TGTGCCAGCAGCGCGGGAGTGGGCCCAGATACGCAGTATTTT. The V call is TRBV5-8, the J call TRBJ2-3; 7 bases fit TRBD2. The CDR3 consists of 14 residues. J gave up 4 bases and V 4 bases, and 6 bases lay outside the gene matches. From germline, CDR1 is SGHTS and CDR2 YDEGEE.